The next 23 T cell receptor beta chains were all read from a single sample in a study of shared clonotypes between healthy human individuals. Repertoires were generated with immunoSEQ multiplex PCR, while TCRdb's copy carries only in-frame clones and drops some. This table has around 1.1 million clones, approximately 80% appearing once. The sequenced material came from memory CD4+ T cells from PBMCs. The subset is: CD45RA-negative fraction. These receptors originate from a man between 18 and 29 years old in good health. Some clones in this sample may be carry-over from other donors' samples.

In this sample, this clone turned up once. V is TRBV13 and J is TRBJ1-1, with TRBD1 as a possible D gene (6 bases). The germline V and J ends were trimmed by 5 bases and 0 bases, with 10 bases remaining between them. Germline V gene data show CDR1 as PRHDT and CDR2 as FYEKMQ (reference sequence). This CDR3 region has 14 residues. The DNA of the CDR3 is TGTGCCAGCAGCGCACGACAGGTGAACACTGAAGCTTTCTTT. It specifies CASSARQVNTEAFF. The entire variable domain, with the rest obtained from reference TRBV13 and TRBJ1-1, is as follows: AAGVIQSPRHLIKEKRETATLKCYPIPRHDTVYWYQQGPGQDPQFLISFYEKMQSDKGSIPDRFSAQQFSDYHSELNMSSLELGDSALYFCASSARQVNTEAFFGQGTRLTVV.

This clone was observed a handful of times. The V gene is TRBV10-3, the J gene TRBJ2-7, with D perhaps TRBD1 or TRBD2 (6 bases each). The CDR3 runs 15 residues. Per germline, CDR1 ENHRY and CDR2 SYGVKD. Trimming shortened V by 6 bases and J by 4 bases, and 19 bases separated the two germline ends. CDR3 protein: CAISSGGGLGYEQYF. Here the CDR3 DNA reads TGTGCCATCAGCTCCGGTGGGGGGCTCGGTTACGAGCAGTACTTC.

V and J are TRBV30 and TRBJ2-6; no clear D gene. Germline loops: CDR1 GTSNPN, CDR2 SVGIG (reference sequence). The CDR3 has 15 residues. Trimming left V 8 bases short and J 2 bases short, with 16 bases between. The CDR3 DNA is TGTGCCGTATTGAACCCAGGTCCTGGGGCCAACGTCCTGACTTTC. This sequence encodes CAVLNPGPGANVLTF.

In this sample, this clone turned up once. The CDR3 nucleotides read TGTGCCAGCAGTGCCTACAGGGGGTCGGGTGGCTACACCTTC. Residues: CASSAYRGSGGYTF. The chain couples TRBV25-1 to TRBJ1-2; 8 bases agree with TRBD1. The V segment lost 4 bases and the J segment 7 bases; nucleotides outside the gene matches: 8. The germline V gene encodes CDR1 MGHDK and CDR2 SYGVNS. The CDR3 is 14 residues long.

CDR3 protein: CASSHGPGQDTGELFF. The CDR3 DNA is TGCGCCAGCAGCCATGGGCCGGGGCAGGACACCGGGGAGCTGTTTTTT. The J gene is TRBJ2-2, the V gene TRBV4-1; D tentatively reads TRBD1 or TRBD2 (5 bases each). This CDR3 has 16 residues. Germline V CDR1 and CDR2: MGHRA, YSYEKL. Deletions cut 3 bases from V and 3 bases from J, with 14 bases between.

The V gene is TRBV28, the J gene TRBJ1-5; D unresolved. Germline V gene sequence: CDR1 MDHEN, CDR2 SYDVKM. Trimming shortened V by 10 bases and J by 0 bases, and 10 bases separated the two germline ends. The CDR3 contains 13 residues. The CDR3 coding sequence is TGTGCCACCGGGAGCAATAGCAATCAGCCCCAGCATTTT. It encodes CATGSNSNQPQHF.

This chain connects TRBV7-6 to TRBJ1-2; D perhaps matches TRBD1 (5 bases). V was clipped by 2 bases and J by 4 bases, with 14 bases between them. Germline assignment: CDR1 SGHVS and CDR2 FNYEAQ. CDR3 length: 15 amino acids. The CDR3 DNA reads as TGTGCCAGCAGCTTAACCTACGGGACTACCTATGGCTACACCTTC. As protein: CASSLTYGTTYGYTF.

This clone appeared once. This sequence joins TRBV5-4 and TRBJ1-5; 7 bases are shared with TRBD1. In germline, CDR1 is SGHNT, CDR2 YYREEE (reference sequence). V dropped 0 bases and J dropped 11; count of bases not matched to a gene: 2. The CDR3 runs to 12 residues. CDR3 sequence: CASSLAGGSQHF. In DNA, the CDR3 is TGTGCCAGCAGCTTGGCAGGGGGGTCCCAGCATTTT.

The chain recombines TRBV4-2 with TRBJ2-5; D is possibly TRBD2 (6 bases). Germline loops: CDR1 LGHNA, CDR2 YNFKEQ. This CDR3 region has 16 residues. V shed 1 base and J shed 1 base, with 13 bases lying between them. DNA of the CDR3: TGTGCCAGCAGCCAAGGTGTCGGGAGCGGCCAAGAGACCCAGTACTTC. Residues: CASSQGVGSGQETQYF.

This sequence joins TRBV30 and TRBJ1-3; tentative D call: TRBD1 (6 bases). Germline values: CDR1 GTSNPN, CDR2 SVGIG (reference sequence). This CDR3 has 14 amino acids. The ends were cut back, 2 bases at V and 4 bases at J, with 12 bases in the middle. The CDR3 DNA reads TGTGCCTGGAGTACAGGGAACTCAGGAAACACCATATATTTT. Its protein is CAWSTGNSGNTIYF.

The rearrangement uses TRBV9 and TRBJ1-2; D perhaps matches TRBD1 (6 bases). This CDR3 region has 17 residues. CDR1 and CDR2 from the germline V gene are SGDLS and YYNGEE. V was clipped by 0 bases and J by 4 bases, with 19 bases between them. The CDR3 DNA follows: TGTGCCAGCAGCGTAGTTGGAGGGGGGGGATCACCCTATGGCTACACCTTC. This encodes CASSVVGGGGSPYGYTF.

V and J are TRBV10-3 and TRBJ2-5; D ambiguous. V shed 2 bases and J shed 2 bases, with 6 bases lying between them. Germline V gene data show CDR1 as ENHRY and CDR2 as SYGVKD. The CDR3 is 13 residues long. The CDR3 DNA reads as TGTGCCATCAGTGAGGCACTTCAAGAGACCCAGTACTTC. This translates into CAISEALQETQYF.

This clone was counted between two and nine times. J is TRBJ2-7 and V is TRBV4-3; possibly TRBD2 for D (5 bases). Trimming took 4 bases from V and 0 from J, leaving 13 bases between them. Germline CDR1 and CDR2: LGHNA and YSLEER. The CDR3 sequence is 15 residues long. The CDR3 nucleotides are TGCGCCAGCAGCCCGAGGACTTTTACCTCCTACGAGCAGTACTTC. Amino acids: CASSPRTFTSYEQYF.

The V gene is TRBV4-2, the J gene TRBJ2-7; TRBD2 matches 15 bases. V lost 4 bases to trimming and J lost 1 base; unmatched junction nucleotides: 8. Germline values: CDR1 LGHNA, CDR2 YNFKEQ. The CDR3 has 18 amino acids. CDR3 in DNA: TGTGCCAGCAGCCGAGGACTAGCGGGAGGGCAGACATCCTACGAGCAGTACTTC. It codes for CASSRGLAGGQTSYEQYF.

The rearrangement links TRBV28 to TRBJ2-6; the match to TRBD2 covers 14 bases. The CDR3 consists of 21 residues. The V and J ends lost 1 base and 0 bases, in that order; junction bases with no gene match: 8. Germline loops: CDR1 MDHEN, CDR2 SYDVKM. CDR3 in DNA: TGTGCCAGCAGTTTATATGGGGGACTAGCGGGAGTTTTCTCTGGGGCCAACGTCCTGACTTTC. It encodes CASSLYGGLAGVFSGANVLTF.

The chain recombines TRBV10-2 with TRBJ2-6; 8 nucleotides align to TRBD2. Germline CDR1 and CDR2: WSHSY and SAAADI. The CDR3 covers 16 residues. J gave up 2 bases and V 4 bases, and 4 bases lay outside the gene matches. The CDR3 region has the DNA TGCGCCAGCAGTGCGGGAGGGCCGGCTGGGGCCAACGTCCTGACTTTC. Translating gives CASSAGGPAGANVLTF.

The V call is TRBV18, the J call TRBJ2-7; D gene ambiguous. The CDR3 has 15 amino acids. Germline-derived CDR1 and CDR2 are KGHSH and LQKENI. Trimming stripped 1 base from V and 1 base from J, with 11 bases between. CDR3 residues: CASSPRGQNSYEQYF. CDR3 nucleotide sequence: TGTGCCAGCTCACCACGTGGCCAGAATTCCTACGAGCAGTACTTC.

This chain links TRBV2 with TRBJ2-1; 8 nucleotides line up with TRBD1. Germline-derived CDR1 and CDR2 are SNHLY and FYNNEI. V dropped 4 bases and J dropped 8; count of bases not matched to a gene: 7. The CDR3 runs 14 residues. CDR3 residues: CASSGRRGQDEQFF. CDR3 bases: TGTGCCAGCAGTGGTCGCAGGGGGCAGGATGAGCAGTTCTTC.

The V call is TRBV28, the J call TRBJ1-4; D not resolved. Germline-derived CDR1 and CDR2 are MDHEN and SYDVKM. V lost 2 bases, J lost 6 bases, and 10 bases lay in between. The CDR3 consists of 14 residues. In DNA, the CDR3 is TGTGCCAGCAGTTTACCCCCCACGTATGAAAAACTGTTTTTT. Translated, it gives CASSLPPTYEKLFF.

In this sample, this clone turned up many times. The chain couples TRBV19 to TRBJ1-1; no clear D gene. This CDR3 has 16 residues. V was shortened by 6 bases and J by 0 bases, with 17 bases between the two germline ends. CDR1 is LNHDA, CDR2 SQIVND, per germline (reference sequence). The CDR3 bases are TGTGCCAGTAGCCAAAGTCCAGATTATATGAACACTGAAGCTTTCTTT. Its protein product is CASSQSPDYMNTEAFF.

The rearrangement links TRBV27 to TRBJ2-3; D is unresolved. The germline V gene has CDR1 MNHEY and CDR2 SMNVEV (reference sequence). V lost 2 bases and J lost 2, with 8 bases in between. CDR3 length: 14 amino acids. CDR3 bases: TGTGCCAGCAGTTTAGACGGCGACACAGATACGCAGTATTTT. This translates into CASSLDGDTDTQYF.

This clone was detected many times. The chain joins TRBV7-2 to TRBJ2-1; no clear D. This CDR3 is 15 amino acids long. V gave up 1 base and J gave up 2 bases, with 9 bases separating them. Germline V lookup: CDR1 SGHTA, CDR2 FQGNSA. In DNA, the CDR3 is TGTGCCAGCAGCTTAGGGCAGAACACCTACAATGAGCAGTTCTTC. Translated, it gives CASSLGQNTYNEQFF.

This clone was found a few times. The chain couples TRBV4-2 to TRBJ2-1, with D perhaps given as TRBD1 or TRBD2 (5 bases each). The CDR3 is 14 amino acids. Per germline, CDR1 LGHNA and CDR2 YNFKEQ. V was cut by 0 bases and J by 8 bases, with 11 bases left in between. DNA of the CDR3: TGTGCCAGCAGCCAAGAACTACTAGGGGATGAGCAGTTCTTC. Residues: CASSQELLGDEQFF.